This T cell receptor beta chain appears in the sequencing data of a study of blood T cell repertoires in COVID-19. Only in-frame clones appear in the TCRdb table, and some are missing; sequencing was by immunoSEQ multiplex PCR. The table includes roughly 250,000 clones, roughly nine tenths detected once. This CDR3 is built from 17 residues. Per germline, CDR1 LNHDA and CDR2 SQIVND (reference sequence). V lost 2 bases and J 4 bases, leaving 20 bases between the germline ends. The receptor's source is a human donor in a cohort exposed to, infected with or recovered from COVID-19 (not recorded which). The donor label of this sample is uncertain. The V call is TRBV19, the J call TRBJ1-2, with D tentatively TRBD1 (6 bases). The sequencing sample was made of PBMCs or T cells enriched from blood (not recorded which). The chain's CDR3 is CASSIRAGDLLPYGYTF. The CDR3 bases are TGTGCCAGTAGTATACGGGCAGGGGACCTCCTTCCCTATGGCTACACCTTC.